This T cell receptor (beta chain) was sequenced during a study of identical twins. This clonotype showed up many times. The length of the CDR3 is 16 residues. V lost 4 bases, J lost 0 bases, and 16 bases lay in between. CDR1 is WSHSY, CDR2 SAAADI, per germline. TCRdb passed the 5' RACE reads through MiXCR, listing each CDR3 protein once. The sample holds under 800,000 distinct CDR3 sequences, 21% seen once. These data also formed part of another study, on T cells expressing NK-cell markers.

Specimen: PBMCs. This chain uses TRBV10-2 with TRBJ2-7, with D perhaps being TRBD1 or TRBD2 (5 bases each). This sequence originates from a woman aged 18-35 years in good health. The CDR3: CASSAHRTSPSYEQYF. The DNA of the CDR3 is TGCGCCAGCAGTGCCCACAGGACTTCTCCCTCCTACGAGCAGTACTTC.